The rows below give T cell receptor beta chains drawn from one sample of a study of blood T cell repertoires in COVID-19. Using immunoSEQ multiplex PCR, the repertoire was profiled, and TCRdb retains in-frame clones only, with some absent. Of approximately 170,000 clones in the sample, roughly 84% were seen once. The sample consisted of PBMCs or T cells enriched from blood (not recorded which). The receptors stem from a woman in her forties or fifties who had recovered from COVID-19. Both conserved end residues are part of each CDR3. The D gene is left open where the match is weak. Part of the rows lack a size; the others show once, few, many or a class for expanded clones.

abundance: -; len: 14; j_gene: TRBJ2-7; v_gene: TRBV7-8; d_gene: TRBD2; CDR3aa: CASSWTSGDYEQYF; CDR3nt: TGTGCCAGCAGCTGGACTAGCGGTGACTACGAGCAGTACTTC
abundance: -; len: 14; j_gene: TRBJ1-4; v_gene: TRBV6-6; d_gene: TRBD1; CDR3aa: CASSWRGRNEKLFF; CDR3nt: TGTGCCAGCAGTTGGAGGGGGCGAAATGAAAAACTGTTTTTT
abundance: -; len: 18; j_gene: TRBJ2-5; v_gene: TRBV3-1/TRBV3-2; d_gene: -; CDR3aa: CASSHPVTRPSGQETQYF; CDR3nt: TGTGCCAGCAGCCATCCCGTGACCCGTCCAAGCGGCCAAGAGACCCAGTACTTC
abundance: -; len: 14; j_gene: TRBJ1-4; v_gene: TRBV5-1; d_gene: -; CDR3aa: CASSLTSQGLKLFF; CDR3nt: TGCGCCAGCAGCTTGACCTCTCAGGGGTTAAAACTGTTTTTT
abundance: -; len: 15; j_gene: TRBJ2-1; v_gene: TRBV5-1; d_gene: TRBD2; CDR3aa: CASSSETSGRNEQFF; CDR3nt: TGCGCCAGCAGTTCCGAAACTAGCGGGAGGAATGAGCAGTTCTTC
abundance: few; len: 14; j_gene: TRBJ2-7; v_gene: TRBV13; d_gene: -; CDR3aa: CASSTRAASYEQYF; CDR3nt: TGTGCCAGCAGCACCCGAGCCGCATCCTACGAGCAGTACTTC
abundance: -; len: 12; j_gene: TRBJ2-7; v_gene: TRBV12-3/TRBV12-4; d_gene: -; CDR3aa: CASRTGSYEQYF; CDR3nt: TGTGCCAGCAGGACGGGATCCTACGAGCAGTACTTC
abundance: -; len: 16; j_gene: TRBJ2-3; v_gene: TRBV7-2; d_gene: TRBD2; CDR3aa: CASSLGVSGTADTQYF; CDR3nt: TGTGCCAGCAGCTTAGGGGTTAGCGGGACGGCAGATACGCAGTATTTT
abundance: -; len: 13; j_gene: TRBJ2-2; v_gene: TRBV18; d_gene: TRBD1; CDR3aa: CASSPDRSGELFF; CDR3nt: TGTGCCAGCTCACCGGACAGGTCCGGGGAGCTGTTTTTT
abundance: -; len: 18; j_gene: TRBJ1-2; v_gene: TRBV5-6; d_gene: TRBD1; CDR3aa: CASSLGTWTGGARGGYTF; CDR3nt: TGTGCCAGCAGCTTGGGGACTTGGACAGGGGGCGCGAGGGGTGGCTACACCTTC
abundance: -; len: 13; j_gene: TRBJ2-1; v_gene: TRBV29-1; d_gene: -; CDR3aa: CSVDIRTAGEQFF; CDR3nt: TGCAGCGTAGATATACGGACAGCTGGTGAGCAGTTCTTC
abundance: -; len: 13; j_gene: TRBJ2-7; v_gene: TRBV7-3; d_gene: TRBD2; CDR3aa: CASSPAGDYEQYF; CDR3nt: TGTGCCAGCAGCCCCGCGGGGGACTACGAGCAGTACTTC
abundance: few; len: 15; j_gene: TRBJ2-6; v_gene: TRBV3-1/TRBV3-2; d_gene: -; CDR3aa: CASSQTNSGANVLTF; CDR3nt: TGTGCCAGCAGCCAAACAAACTCTGGGGCCAACGTCCTGACTTTC
abundance: -; len: 13; j_gene: TRBJ2-5; v_gene: TRBV27; d_gene: -; CDR3aa: CASSLLVTGTQYF; CDR3nt: TGTGCCAGCAGTTTATTGGTCACCGGGACCCAGTACTTC
abundance: -; len: 14; j_gene: TRBJ1-6; v_gene: TRBV2; d_gene: TRBD1; CDR3aa: CASTRDRDNSPLHF; CDR3nt: TGTGCCAGCACTCGCGACAGGGACAATTCACCCCTCCACTTT
abundance: -; len: 13; j_gene: TRBJ2-3; v_gene: TRBV7-2; d_gene: TRBD2; CDR3aa: CASSPSGGDTQYF; CDR3nt: TGTGCCAGCAGCCCTTCGGGGGGAGATACGCAGTATTTT
abundance: once; len: 17; j_gene: TRBJ2-7; v_gene: TRBV11-2; d_gene: -; CDR3aa: CASSLDQRRGSPYEQYF; CDR3nt: TGTGCCAGCAGCTTAGATCAACGAAGGGGGTCCCCCTACGAGCAGTACTTC
abundance: -; len: 15; j_gene: TRBJ2-5; v_gene: TRBV4-2; d_gene: -; CDR3aa: CASSQSRQGLETQYF; CDR3nt: TGTGCCAGCAGCCAATCACGGCAGGGGCTGGAGACCCAGTACTTC
abundance: -; len: 15; j_gene: TRBJ1-1; v_gene: TRBV11-2; d_gene: -; CDR3aa: CASSLAGVGRTEAFF; CDR3nt: TGTGCCAGCAGCTTAGCGGGGGTCGGGAGGACTGAAGCTTTCTTT
abundance: -; len: 17; j_gene: TRBJ2-7; v_gene: TRBV28; d_gene: -; CDR3aa: CASSFSTGVSQTYEQYF; CDR3nt: TGTGCCAGCAGTTTCTCGACCGGGGTGTCGCAGACCTACGAGCAGTACTTC
abundance: few; len: 14; j_gene: TRBJ2-1; v_gene: TRBV3-1/TRBV3-2; d_gene: -; CDR3aa: CASSATGSFYEQFF; CDR3nt: TGTGCCAGCAGCGCAACTGGGAGTTTCTATGAGCAGTTCTTC
abundance: -; len: 14; j_gene: TRBJ1-1; v_gene: TRBV29-1; d_gene: TRBD1; CDR3aa: CSVETGGTDTEAFF; CDR3nt: TGCAGCGTTGAGACGGGGGGGACAGACACTGAAGCTTTCTTT